The sequence of this T cell receptor (beta chain) was determined in a study of shared clonotypes between healthy human individuals. Study-wide findings and caveats: Donor scarcity curtailed the genetic and exposure-history diversity represented herein.

With regard to this clone: What it binds is not known.

V lost 7 bases and J 0 bases, leaving 15 bases between the germline ends. The CDR3 is 14 residues long. Germline V gives CDR1 SQVTM, CDR2 ANQGSEA. Running of the assay took place at deep level. Genomic DNA from each subset was divided evenly over several immunoSEQ plates. When replicate PCRs were run on unsorted PBMC, they used around 0.3 ug DNA, tens of thousands of T cell genomes. Clones were sequenced by immunoSEQ multiplex PCR, and TCRdb holds only the in-frame ones, with some missing. The repertoire holds some 490,000 clones, around 73% seen once, with 9.5% to 15% in the top ten. The source material was PBMCs. The receptor's source is a woman in her thirties or forties in good health. Some clones in this sample may be carry-over from other donors' samples. The rearrangement links TRBV29-1 to TRBJ1-2; D remains ambiguous. The DNA of the CDR3 is TGCAGCGGCGCGTCGGCAGACTCTAACTATGGCTACACCTTC. It is translated as CSGASADSNYGYTF.